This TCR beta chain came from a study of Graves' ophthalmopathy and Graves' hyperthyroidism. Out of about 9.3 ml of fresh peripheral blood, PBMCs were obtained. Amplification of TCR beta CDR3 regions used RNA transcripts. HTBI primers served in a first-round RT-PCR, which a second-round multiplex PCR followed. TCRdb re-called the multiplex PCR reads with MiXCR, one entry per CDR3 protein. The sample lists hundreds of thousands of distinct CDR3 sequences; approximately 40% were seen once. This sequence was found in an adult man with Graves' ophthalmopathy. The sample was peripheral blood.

CDR3 sequence: CASSYLGTPYGYTF. In nucleotides, the CDR3 is TGTGCCAGCAGTTACCTTGGGACACCCTATGGCTACACCTTC. The rearrangement joins TRBV19 to TRBJ1-2; the D gene is possibly TRBD1 (6 bases). The V end lost 9 bases, the J end lost 4 bases, and 18 bases lay between the germline ends. The CDR3 consists of 14 residues. CDR1 and CDR2 from the germline V gene are LNHDA and SQIVND (reference sequence).